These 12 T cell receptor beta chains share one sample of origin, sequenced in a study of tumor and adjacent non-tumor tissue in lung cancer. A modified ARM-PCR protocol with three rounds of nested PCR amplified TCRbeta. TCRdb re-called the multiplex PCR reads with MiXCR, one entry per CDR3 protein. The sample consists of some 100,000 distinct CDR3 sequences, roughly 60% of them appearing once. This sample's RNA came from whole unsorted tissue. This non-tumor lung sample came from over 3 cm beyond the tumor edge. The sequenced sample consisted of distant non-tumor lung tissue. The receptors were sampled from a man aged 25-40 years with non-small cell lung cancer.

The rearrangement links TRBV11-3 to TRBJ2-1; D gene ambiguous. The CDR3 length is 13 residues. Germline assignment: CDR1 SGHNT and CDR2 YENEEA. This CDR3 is CASCLDLGSEKFF. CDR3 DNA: TGTGCTAGCTGCTTAGATCTGGGTTCCGAGAAGTTCTTC.

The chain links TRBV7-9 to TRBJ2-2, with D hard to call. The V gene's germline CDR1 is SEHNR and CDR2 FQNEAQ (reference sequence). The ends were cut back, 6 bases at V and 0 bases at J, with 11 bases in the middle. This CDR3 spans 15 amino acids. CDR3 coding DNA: TGTGCCAGCAGAAACCAGGCAGCGAACACCGGGGAGCTGTTTTTT. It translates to CASRNQAANTGELFF.

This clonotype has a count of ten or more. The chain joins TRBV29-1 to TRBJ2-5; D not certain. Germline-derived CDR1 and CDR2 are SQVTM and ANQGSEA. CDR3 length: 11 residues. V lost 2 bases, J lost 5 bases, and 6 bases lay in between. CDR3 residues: CSVEMLETQYF. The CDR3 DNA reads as TGCAGCGTTGAAATGCTTGAGACCCAGTACTTC. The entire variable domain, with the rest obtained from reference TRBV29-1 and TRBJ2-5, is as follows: SAVISQKPSRDICQRGTSLTIQCQVDSQVTMMFWYRQQPGQSLTLIATANQGSEATYESGFVIDKFPISRPNLTFSTLTVSNMSPEDSSIYLCSVEMLETQYFGPGTRLLVL.

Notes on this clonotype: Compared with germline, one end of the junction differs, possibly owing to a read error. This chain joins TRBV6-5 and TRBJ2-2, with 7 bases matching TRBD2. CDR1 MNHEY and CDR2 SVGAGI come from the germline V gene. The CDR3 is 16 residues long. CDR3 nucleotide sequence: TGTGCCAGCAGTTACTCCCCCCCATGGGAGGGAGGGGAGCTGTTATTT. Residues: CASSYSPPWEGGELLF.

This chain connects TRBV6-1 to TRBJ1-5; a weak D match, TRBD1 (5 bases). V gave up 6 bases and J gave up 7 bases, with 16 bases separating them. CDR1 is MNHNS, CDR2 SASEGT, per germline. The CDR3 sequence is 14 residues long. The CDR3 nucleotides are TGTGCCAGCAGGATAGGGGATGTAGGGCAGCCCCAGCATTTT. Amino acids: CASRIGDVGQPQHF.

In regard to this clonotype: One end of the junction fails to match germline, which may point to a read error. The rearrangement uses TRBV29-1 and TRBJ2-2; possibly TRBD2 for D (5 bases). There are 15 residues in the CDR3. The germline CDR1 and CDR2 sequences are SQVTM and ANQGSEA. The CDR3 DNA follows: TGCCGCGTTGAAACTAGTGGGAGAAAAACCGGGGAGCTGGTTTTT. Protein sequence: CRVETSGRKTGELVF.

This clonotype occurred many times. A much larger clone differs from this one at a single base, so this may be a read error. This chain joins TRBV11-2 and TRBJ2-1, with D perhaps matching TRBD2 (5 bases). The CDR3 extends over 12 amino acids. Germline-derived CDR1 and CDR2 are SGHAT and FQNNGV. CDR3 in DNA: TGTGCCGGCAGTCGGGGCTACAATGAGCAGTTCTTC. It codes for CAGSRGYNEQFF.

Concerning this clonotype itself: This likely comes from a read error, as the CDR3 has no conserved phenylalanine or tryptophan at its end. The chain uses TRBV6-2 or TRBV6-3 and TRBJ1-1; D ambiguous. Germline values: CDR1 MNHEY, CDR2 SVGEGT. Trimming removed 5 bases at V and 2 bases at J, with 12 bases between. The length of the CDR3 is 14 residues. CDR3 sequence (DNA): TGTGCCAGCAGTCCTGCCACTCCTAACACTGAAGCTTTCTTA. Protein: CASSPATPNTEAFL.

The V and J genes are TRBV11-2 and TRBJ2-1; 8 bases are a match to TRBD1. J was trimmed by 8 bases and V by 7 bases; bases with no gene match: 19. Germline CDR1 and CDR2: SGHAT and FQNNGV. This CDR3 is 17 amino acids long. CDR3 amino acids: CASKLDWRRGLDDEQFF. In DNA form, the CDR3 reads TGTGCCAGCAAGCTAGATTGGCGCAGGGGGCTTGATGATGAGCAGTTCTTC.

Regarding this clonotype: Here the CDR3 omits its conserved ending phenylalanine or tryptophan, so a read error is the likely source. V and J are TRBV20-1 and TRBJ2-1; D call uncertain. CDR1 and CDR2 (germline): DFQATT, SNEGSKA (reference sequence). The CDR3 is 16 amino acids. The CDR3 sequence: CSARDVAVVVYNEQFC. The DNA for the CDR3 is TGTAGTGCTAGAGACGTTGCGGTAGTTGTATACAATGAGCAGTTCTGC.

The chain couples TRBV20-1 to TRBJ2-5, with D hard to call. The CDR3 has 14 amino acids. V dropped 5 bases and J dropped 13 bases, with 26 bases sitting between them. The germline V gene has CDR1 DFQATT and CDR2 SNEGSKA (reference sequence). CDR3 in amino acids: CSAPIGRLLKTRYF. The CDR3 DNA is TGCAGTGCTCCAATTGGTCGTCTCCTAAAGACTCGGTACTTC.

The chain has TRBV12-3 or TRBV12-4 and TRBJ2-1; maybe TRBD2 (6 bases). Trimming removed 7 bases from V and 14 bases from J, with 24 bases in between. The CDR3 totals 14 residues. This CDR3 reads CASIIGASESNEFF. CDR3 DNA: TGTGCCAGCATTATTGGGGCTAGCGAGAGTAATGAGTTCTTC.